This passage covers 4 T cell receptor beta chains from one sample sequenced in a study of blood T cells in healthy people across ages. The second PCR ran about 6 to 12 cycles with a sample-barcoded 5' primer and J-beta primers. MiXCR was run by TCRdb on the 5' RACE reads, yielding one entry per CDR3 protein. Counted here are about 1.8 million distinct CDR3 sequences, about 50% occurring once; the ten biggest clones make up approximately 2.1%. Source material: blood. The receptors were gathered from a woman aged 40 to 55 in good health.

This clonotype came up a few times. J is TRBJ2-7 and V is TRBV6-5, with 9 bases lining up with TRBD1. In germline, CDR1 is MNHEY, CDR2 SVGAGI. The ends lost 2 bases at V and 2 bases at J; junction bases unmatched: 4. This CDR3 comprises 15 residues. The chain's CDR3 is CASSYRTGDTYEQYF. CDR3 in DNA: TGTGCCAGCAGTTACAGGACAGGGGACACCTACGAGCAGTACTTC.

This clonotype was seen a single time. V and J are TRBV29-1 and TRBJ2-3; tentative D call: TRBD2 (5 bases). The germline V gene has CDR1 SQVTM and CDR2 ANQGSEA. Deletions cut 4 bases from V and 8 bases from J, with 16 bases between. The CDR3 totals 13 residues. CDR3 loop: CSVGSGGIGTQYF. The CDR3 DNA follows: TGCAGCGTTGGTTCCGGAGGAATAGGTACGCAGTATTTT.

The chain links TRBV6-5 to TRBJ1-2, with D tentatively TRBD1 (5 bases). The CDR3 extends over 14 amino acids. The ends were cut back, 2 bases at V and 3 bases at J, with 10 bases in the middle. Germline CDR1 is MNHEY and CDR2 is SVGAGI. DNA for the CDR3: TGTGCCAGCAGTTACGGGCTCAGGGACTATGGCTACACCTTC. This translates into CASSYGLRDYGYTF.

The chain has TRBV12-3 or TRBV12-4 and TRBJ2-3; unclear D gene. Trimming left V 1 base short and J 1 base short, with 6 bases between. The CDR3 is made up of 14 amino acids. The CDR3 protein is CASSLDWRTDTQYF. The CDR3 nucleotides read TGTGCCAGCAGTTTAGACTGGCGCACAGATACGCAGTATTTT.